The clone carrying this TCR beta chain showed up many times. Antigen: not known. The record originates from a study of T cells after yellow fever vaccination. Whole-study context: SMART-Seq v4 Ultra Low Input prepared libraries from low-cell fractions. Study-wide results and limits: Post-booster samples contained most primary-vaccination clones (around 95% CD4, roughly 88% CD8). It was the secondary response that reached its peak faster, day 5 versus 15, but it was weaker.

This CDR3 comprises 15 residues. V shed 2 bases, J shed 8 bases, and the junction held 5 bases outside the gene matches. TCR cDNA was made by 5'RACE template switching, adding a universal primer site and UMIs. TCRdb reprocessed the 5' RACE reads via MiXCR and lists one record per CDR3 protein. The sample lists more than 110,000 distinct CDR3 sequences; 5% to 7.5% were seen once. The chain carries TRBV12-3 or TRBV12-4 and TRBJ2-1, with 11 bases identical to TRBD2. The sample here was CD4+ T cells sorted from PBMCs, taken 10 days after the yellow fever booster vaccination. The receptor comes from a man aged 30 to 39 who received the YFV17D yellow fever vaccine. The CDR3 loop reads CASSLTSGSFDEQFF. CDR3 sequence (DNA): TGTGCCAGCAGTTTAACTAGCGGGAGCTTCGATGAGCAGTTCTTC.